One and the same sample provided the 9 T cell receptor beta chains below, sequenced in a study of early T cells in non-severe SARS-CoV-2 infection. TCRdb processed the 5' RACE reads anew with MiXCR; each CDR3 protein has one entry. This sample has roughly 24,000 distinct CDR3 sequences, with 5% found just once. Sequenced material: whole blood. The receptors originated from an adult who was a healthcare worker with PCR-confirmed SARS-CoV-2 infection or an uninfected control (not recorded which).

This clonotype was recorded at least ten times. The CDR3 DNA sequence: TGTGCCAGCAGCCCGGTAATTGGTGGGGATGAGCAGTTCTTC. Protein: CASSPVIGGDEQFF. The chain has TRBV6-6 and TRBJ2-1; D remains ambiguous. V lost 6 bases and J lost 8, with 17 bases in between. Germline V gene data show CDR1 as MNHNY and CDR2 as SVGAGI (reference sequence). The CDR3 spans 14 residues.

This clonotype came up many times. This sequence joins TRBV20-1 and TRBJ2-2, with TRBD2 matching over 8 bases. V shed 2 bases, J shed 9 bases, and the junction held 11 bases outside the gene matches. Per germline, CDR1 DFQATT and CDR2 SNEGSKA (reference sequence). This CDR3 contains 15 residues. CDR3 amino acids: CSARHPGTRGRELFF. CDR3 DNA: TGCAGTGCTAGACATCCCGGGACTAGAGGCCGGGAGCTGTTTTTT.

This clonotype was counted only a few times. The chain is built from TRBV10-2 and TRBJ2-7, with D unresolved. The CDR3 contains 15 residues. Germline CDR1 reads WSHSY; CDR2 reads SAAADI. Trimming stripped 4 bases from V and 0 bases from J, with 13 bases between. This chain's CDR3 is CASSVQDPSSYEQYF. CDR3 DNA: TGCGCCAGCAGTGTTCAAGACCCCAGCTCCTACGAGCAGTACTTC.

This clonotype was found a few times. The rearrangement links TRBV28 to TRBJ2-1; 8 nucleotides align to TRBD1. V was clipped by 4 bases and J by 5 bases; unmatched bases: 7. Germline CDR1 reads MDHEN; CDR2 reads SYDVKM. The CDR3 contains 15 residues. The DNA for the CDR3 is TGTGCCAGCAGTTCCCCAGGGGGCGGCCACAATGAGCAGTTCTTC. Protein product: CASSSPGGGHNEQFF.

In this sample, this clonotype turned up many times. Here the CDR3 reads CASSIIALGENIQYF. CDR3 sequence (DNA): TGTGCCAGTAGTATAATTGCCCTCGGGGAGAACATTCAGTACTTC. The chain has TRBV19 and TRBJ2-4; the D gene is possibly TRBD2 (5 bases). The V end lost 2 bases, the J end lost 7 bases, and 15 bases lay between the germline ends. Per germline, CDR1 LNHDA and CDR2 SQIVND (reference sequence). This CDR3 comprises 15 residues.

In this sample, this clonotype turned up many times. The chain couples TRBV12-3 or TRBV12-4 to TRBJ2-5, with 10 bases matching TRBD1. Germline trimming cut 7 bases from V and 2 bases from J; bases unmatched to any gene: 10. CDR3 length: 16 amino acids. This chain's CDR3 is CASTPFDRGPQETQYF. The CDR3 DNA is TGTGCCAGCACCCCATTTGACAGGGGGCCTCAAGAGACCCAGTACTTC.

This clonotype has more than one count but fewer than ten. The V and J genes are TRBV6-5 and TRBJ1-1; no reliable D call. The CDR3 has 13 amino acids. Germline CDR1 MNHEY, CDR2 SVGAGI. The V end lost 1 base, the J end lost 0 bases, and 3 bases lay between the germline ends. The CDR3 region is CASSYFLNTEAFF. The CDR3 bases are TGTGCCAGCAGTTACTTTTTGAACACTGAAGCTTTCTTT.

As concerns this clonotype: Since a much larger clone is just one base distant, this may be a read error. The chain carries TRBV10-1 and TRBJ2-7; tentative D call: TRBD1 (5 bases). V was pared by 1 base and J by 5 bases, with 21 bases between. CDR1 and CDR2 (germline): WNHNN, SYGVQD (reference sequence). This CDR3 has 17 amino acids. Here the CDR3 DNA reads TGCGCCAGCAGTGAGTTATATTTAGGACATCGAAAAGACGAGCAGTACTTC. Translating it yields CASSELYLGHRKDEQYF.

The DNA of the CDR3 is TGTGCCAGCAGTTTATCCCTGGACAGGGCTGAAAAACTGTTTTTT. This sequence encodes CASSLSLDRAEKLFF. The chain carries TRBV27 and TRBJ1-4; 8 bases are a match to TRBD1. V lost 0 bases, J lost 7 bases, and 4 bases stayed unmatched. CDR1 is MNHEY, CDR2 SMNVEV, per germline (reference sequence). The CDR3 contains 15 residues.